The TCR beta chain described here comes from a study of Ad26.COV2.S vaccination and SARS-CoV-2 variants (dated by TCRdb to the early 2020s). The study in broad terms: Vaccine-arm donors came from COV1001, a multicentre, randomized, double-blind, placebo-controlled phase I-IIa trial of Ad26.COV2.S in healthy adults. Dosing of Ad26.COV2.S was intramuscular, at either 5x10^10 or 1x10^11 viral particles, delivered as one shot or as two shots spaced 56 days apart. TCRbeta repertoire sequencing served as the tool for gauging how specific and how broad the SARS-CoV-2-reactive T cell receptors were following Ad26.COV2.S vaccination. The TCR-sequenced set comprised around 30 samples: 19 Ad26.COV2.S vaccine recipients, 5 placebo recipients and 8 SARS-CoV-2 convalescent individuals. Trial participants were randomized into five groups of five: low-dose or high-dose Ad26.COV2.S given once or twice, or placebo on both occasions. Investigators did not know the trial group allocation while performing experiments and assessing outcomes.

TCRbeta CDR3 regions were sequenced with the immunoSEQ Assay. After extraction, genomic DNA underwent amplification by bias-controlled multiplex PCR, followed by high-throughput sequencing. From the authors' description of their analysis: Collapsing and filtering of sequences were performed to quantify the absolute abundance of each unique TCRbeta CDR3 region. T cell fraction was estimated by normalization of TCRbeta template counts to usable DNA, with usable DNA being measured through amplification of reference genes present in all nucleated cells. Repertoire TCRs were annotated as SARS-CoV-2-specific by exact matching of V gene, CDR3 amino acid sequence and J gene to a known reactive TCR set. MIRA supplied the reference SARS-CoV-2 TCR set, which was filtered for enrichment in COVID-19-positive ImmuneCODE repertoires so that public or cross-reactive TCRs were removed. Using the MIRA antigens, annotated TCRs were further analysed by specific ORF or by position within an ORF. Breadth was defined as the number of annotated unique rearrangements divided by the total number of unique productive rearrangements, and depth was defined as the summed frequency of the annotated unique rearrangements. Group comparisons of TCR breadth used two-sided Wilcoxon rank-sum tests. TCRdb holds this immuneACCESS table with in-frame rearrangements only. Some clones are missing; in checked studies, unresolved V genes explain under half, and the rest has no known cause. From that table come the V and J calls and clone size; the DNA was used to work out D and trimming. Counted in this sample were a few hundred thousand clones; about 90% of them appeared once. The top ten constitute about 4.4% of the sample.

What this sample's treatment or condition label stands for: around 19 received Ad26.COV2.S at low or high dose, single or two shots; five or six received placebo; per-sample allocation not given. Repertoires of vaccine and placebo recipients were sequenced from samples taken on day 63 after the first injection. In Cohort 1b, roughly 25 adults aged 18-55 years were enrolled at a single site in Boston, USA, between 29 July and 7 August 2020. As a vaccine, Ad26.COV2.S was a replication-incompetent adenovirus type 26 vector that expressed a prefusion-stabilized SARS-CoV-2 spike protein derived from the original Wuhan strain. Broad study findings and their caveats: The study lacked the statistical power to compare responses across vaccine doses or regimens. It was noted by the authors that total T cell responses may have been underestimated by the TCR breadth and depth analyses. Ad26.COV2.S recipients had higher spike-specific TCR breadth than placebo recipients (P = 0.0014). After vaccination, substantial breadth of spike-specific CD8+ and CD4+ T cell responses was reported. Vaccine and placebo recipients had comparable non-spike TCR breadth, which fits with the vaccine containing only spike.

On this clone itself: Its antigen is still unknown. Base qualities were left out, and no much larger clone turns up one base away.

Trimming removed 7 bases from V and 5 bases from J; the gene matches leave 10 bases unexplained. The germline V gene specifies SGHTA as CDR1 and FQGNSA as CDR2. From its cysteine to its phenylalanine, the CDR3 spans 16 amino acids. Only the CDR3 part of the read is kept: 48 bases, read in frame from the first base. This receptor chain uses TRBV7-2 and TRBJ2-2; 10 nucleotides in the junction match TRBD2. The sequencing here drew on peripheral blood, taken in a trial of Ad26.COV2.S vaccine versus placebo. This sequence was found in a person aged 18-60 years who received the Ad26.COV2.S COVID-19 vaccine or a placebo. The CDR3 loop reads CASTVPSGSLTGELFF. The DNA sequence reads TGTGCCAGCACCGTTCCTAGCGGGAGTTTAACCGGGGAGCTGTTTTTT.